The 31 T cell receptor beta chains below were found in one sample sequenced in a study of blood T cell repertoires in COVID-19. TCRdb's table, derived via immunoSEQ multiplex PCR, lists solely in-frame clones and lacks some. Of over 150,000 clones in the sample, 91% are singletons; the top ten hold 0.55%. The specimen was peripheral blood. The receptors come from a man aged 50 to 60 with acute or convalescent COVID-19.

The chain employs TRBV29-1 and TRBJ2-1; 12 nucleotides match TRBD2. The germline CDR1 and CDR2 sequences are SQVTM and ANQGSEA. This CDR3 is built from 15 residues. V was clipped by 4 bases and J by 3 bases; unmatched bases: 4. CDR3 DNA: TGCAGCGTTGTAGGACTAGCGGGAATCTACAATGAGCAGTTCTTC. Its protein is CSVVGLAGIYNEQFF.

The genes are TRBV5-1 and TRBJ2-7; 7 bases match TRBD2. The CDR3 spans 13 residues. V dropped 0 bases and J dropped 6; count of bases not matched to a gene: 3. Germline CDR1 is SGHRS and CDR2 is YFSETQ. The CDR3 nucleotides read TGCGCCAGCAGCTTGGGAGGGAGGGGCGAGCAGTACTTC. Translation: CASSLGGRGEQYF.

The V gene is TRBV27, the J gene TRBJ2-7; TRBD2 matches at 8 bases. Germline V CDR1 and CDR2: MNHEY, SMNVEV (reference sequence). Unmatched junction bases numbered 19, after V lost 6 bases and J lost 6 bases. The CDR3 spans 17 residues. The DNA for the CDR3 is TGTGCCAGCAGACACGAAGCGAAGAGCGGGGGAGCGGGCGAGCAGTACTTC. Protein: CASRHEAKSGGAGEQYF.

The chain links TRBV7-6 to TRBJ2-3, with D perhaps TRBD1 (6 bases). This CDR3 is 15 amino acids long. Germline CDR1 SGHVS, CDR2 FNYEAQ. V gave up 4 bases and J gave up 3 bases, with 14 bases separating them. CDR3 nucleotides: TGTGCCAGCAGCTCGCGGCAGGGGACAACAGATACGCAGTATTTT. Its translation: CASSSRQGTTDTQYF.

The chain links TRBV7-2 to TRBJ2-3, with unresolved D. With 5 bases removed from V and 2 bases from J, the gap between germline ends came to 17 bases. The CDR3 runs 16 residues. The V gene's germline CDR1 is SGHTA and CDR2 FQGNSA. The DNA of the CDR3 is TGTGCCAGCAGCCCTTTAAAATCCGTTTACACAGATACGCAGTATTTT. As protein: CASSPLKSVYTDTQYF.

Written as DNA, the CDR3 is TGTGCCAGCAGCTTAGCGGGGGCGGCGGCTGAGCAGTTCTTC. Amino acids: CASSLAGAAAEQFF. This rearrangement joins TRBV7-2 to TRBJ2-1, with D possibly TRBD1 on 6 matching bases. The length of the CDR3 is 14 residues. The V and J ends lost 0 bases and 9 bases respectively, with 12 bases between them. Germline assignment: CDR1 SGHTA and CDR2 FQGNSA.

The chain uses TRBV7-2 and TRBJ2-7, with 14 bases fitting TRBD2. Germline V gene sequence: CDR1 SGHTA, CDR2 FQGNSA. J was trimmed by 3 bases and V by 2 bases; bases with no gene match: 6. CDR3 length: 17 residues. CDR3 loop: CASSLRAGTSGSYEQYF. DNA of the CDR3: TGTGCCAGCAGCTTACGAGCCGGGACTAGCGGGAGCTACGAGCAGTACTTC.

The rearrangement joins TRBV10-3 to TRBJ1-1, with D possibly TRBD1 on 5 matching bases. Germline CDR1 is ENHRY and CDR2 is SYGVKD. Trimming removed 11 bases from V and 3 bases from J, with 10 bases in between. The CDR3 covers 11 residues. Written as DNA, the CDR3 is TGTGCCTCTTGGGGGGACACTGAAGCTTTCTTT. Amino acid sequence: CASWGDTEAFF.

This rearrangement joins TRBV9 to TRBJ2-3; 9 bases fit TRBD2. In germline, CDR1 is SGDLS, CDR2 YYNGEE. The CDR3 has 15 amino acids. J lost 3 bases, V lost 4 bases, and 6 bases had no gene match. CDR3 in amino acids: CASSPEAGGTDTQYF. CDR3 nucleotides: TGTGCCAGCAGCCCAGAGGCGGGAGGGACAGATACGCAGTATTTT.

V and J are TRBV6-1 and TRBJ1-2, with 8 bases lining up with TRBD1. The germline V gene encodes CDR1 MNHNS and CDR2 SASEGT. The CDR3 is 15 amino acids. Trimming cost V 3 bases and J 5 bases; bases outside gene matches: 8. Here the CDR3 reads CASSDAGQGAYGYTF. CDR3 nucleotides: TGTGCCAGCAGTGATGCCGGACAGGGCGCGTATGGCTACACCTTC.

V gene TRBV7-3 combines with J gene TRBJ2-3, with 16 nucleotides matching TRBD2. Germline lookup yields CDR1 SGHTA and CDR2 FQGTGA. This CDR3 has 15 amino acids. Trimming at V came to 5 bases and at J to 7 bases, leaving 3 bases not matched to a gene. The CDR3 spells CASSAGLAGGNTQYF. CDR3 nucleotide sequence: TGTGCCAGCAGCGCGGGACTAGCGGGGGGGAATACGCAGTATTTT.

V and J are TRBV5-4 and TRBJ2-1; D remains ambiguous. The CDR3 spans 16 residues. Trimming pared 0 bases from V and 0 bases from J, leaving 10 bases between. Per the germline V gene, CDR1 is SGHNT and CDR2 is YYREEE (reference sequence). The CDR3 protein is CASSLAHSSSYNEQFF. The CDR3 region has the DNA TGTGCCAGCAGCTTGGCCCACTCGAGCTCCTACAATGAGCAGTTCTTC.

The chain combines TRBV7-8 with TRBJ2-1; D gene ambiguous. Between the trimmed V and J ends, which lost 5 bases and 0 bases, there was a span of 11 bases. The length of the CDR3 is 15 residues. CDR1 is SGHVS and CDR2 is FQNEAQ in the germline V gene. The CDR3 sequence is CASSTRVTSYNEQFF. The CDR3 DNA follows: TGTGCCAGCAGCACTCGGGTCACCTCCTACAATGAGCAGTTCTTC.

The chain links TRBV7-9 to TRBJ1-4; D gene uncertain. The V and J ends lost 5 bases and 1 base respectively, with 11 bases between them. The CDR3 extends over 15 amino acids. Germline-derived CDR1 and CDR2 are SEHNR and FQNEAQ (reference sequence). CDR3 region: CASSPPGGTNEKLFF. The CDR3 DNA sequence: TGTGCCAGCAGCCCCCCAGGTGGAACTAATGAAAAACTGTTTTTT.

V gene TRBV7-9 combines with J gene TRBJ2-1, with 11 positions matching TRBD2. Per germline, CDR1 SEHNR and CDR2 FQNEAQ (reference sequence). J lost 10 bases, V lost 5 bases, and 13 bases had no gene match. The CDR3 length is 16 residues. The CDR3 here is CASSRRTSGRRWEQFF. The CDR3 DNA follows: TGTGCCAGCAGCCGGCGCACTAGCGGGAGAAGATGGGAGCAGTTCTTC.

This chain connects TRBV18 to TRBJ2-7, with TRBD1 matching over 10 bases. Germline V gene data show CDR1 as KGHSH and CDR2 as LQKENI. The trim removed 2 bases at V and 1 base at J, leaving 2 bases unmatched. The CDR3 contains 15 residues. The CDR3 spells CASSPGQGGSYEQYV. The CDR3 region has the DNA TGTGCCAGCTCACCAGGACAGGGGGGGTCCTACGAGCAGTACGTC.

V usage is TRBV5-1 and J usage is TRBJ1-2; 9 bases agree with TRBD1. With 4 bases clipped from V and 4 bases from J, the junction kept 8 bases outside the gene matches. There are 15 residues in the CDR3. Germline V lookup: CDR1 SGHRS, CDR2 YFSETQ. CDR3 nucleotide sequence: TGCGCCAGCAGCGGAGGGACAGGGTTTACCTATGGCTACACCTTC. Residues: CASSGGTGFTYGYTF.

The DNA of the CDR3 is TGTGCCAGCAGTTCCCATATGGCGGGGGCTATTAATTCACCCCTCCACTTT. The encoded protein is CASSSHMAGAINSPLHF. The J gene is TRBJ1-6, the V gene TRBV27; a weak D match, TRBD1 (6 bases). V was clipped by 4 bases and J by 6 bases, with 19 bases between them. Per the germline V gene, CDR1 is MNHEY and CDR2 is SMNVEV (reference sequence). This CDR3 is built from 17 residues.

The chain is built from TRBV7-9 and TRBJ1-1, with a possible D match to TRBD1 (5 bases). V was clipped by 11 bases and J by 6 bases, with 19 bases between them. The CDR3 spans 13 residues. The germline V gene has CDR1 SEHNR and CDR2 FQNEAQ (reference sequence). CDR3 in amino acids: CAAEVVWGSEAFF. CDR3 DNA: TGTGCCGCAGAGGTGGTGTGGGGCTCTGAAGCTTTCTTT.

This clone was picked up one time. This chain uses TRBV11-2 with TRBJ2-7, with D uncertain. The V gene's germline CDR1 is SGHAT and CDR2 FQNNGV. Trimming took off 5 bases at V and 6 bases at J, with 11 bases between the two ends. The CDR3 runs to 12 residues. The CDR3 protein is CASSPRGVEQYF. The CDR3 bases are TGTGCCAGCAGCCCCCGAGGAGTCGAGCAGTACTTC.

J is TRBJ2-5 and V is TRBV18; 7 bases align to TRBD1. The ends lost 5 bases at V and 5 bases at J; junction bases unmatched: 5. The CDR3 loop spans 13 amino acids. The germline gives CDR1 KGHSH, CDR2 LQKENI. The DNA of the CDR3 is TGTGCCAGCTCAACGGGGACAGCTGAGACCCAGTACTTC. Protein sequence: CASSTGTAETQYF. Filled out from reference TRBV18 and TRBJ2-5, the complete variable domain reads NAGVMQNPRHLVRRRGQEARLRCSPMKGHSHVYWYRQLPEEGLKFMVYLQKENIIDESGMPKERFSAEFPKEGPSILRIQQVVRGDSAAYFCASSTGTAETQYFGPGTRLLVL.

This rearrangement joins TRBV7-8 to TRBJ1-2; 7 bases line up with TRBD1. With V trimmed by 3 bases and J by 4 bases, 5 bases remained unmatched. Germline CDR1 and CDR2: SGHVS and FQNEAQ. The CDR3 runs to 14 residues. This CDR3 reads CASSFDRDGYGYTF. The CDR3 DNA follows: TGTGCCAGCAGCTTTGACAGGGATGGCTATGGCTACACCTTC.

The chain has TRBV20-1 and TRBJ1-1, with TRBD1 identical over 7 bases. From germline, CDR1 is DFQATT and CDR2 SNEGSKA (reference sequence). This CDR3 is 10 amino acids long. V was clipped by 6 bases and J by 8 bases; unmatched bases: 3. CDR3 sequence reads: CSAVRGEAFF. The DNA of the CDR3 is TGCAGTGCAGTCAGGGGGGAAGCTTTCTTT.

The chain links TRBV24-1 to TRBJ2-3; tentative D call: TRBD1 (6 bases). The CDR3 covers 13 residues. Germline CDR1 is KGHDR and CDR2 is SFDVKD. The V end lost 9 bases, the J end lost 3 bases, and 12 bases lay between the germline ends. The CDR3 is CATELTGTDTQYF. In nucleotides, the CDR3 is TGTGCCACCGAGCTAACAGGGACAGATACGCAGTATTTT.

The rearrangement links TRBV5-1 to TRBJ1-4; maybe TRBD1 (6 bases). This CDR3 region has 14 residues. Germline CDR1 reads SGHRS; CDR2 reads YFSETQ. V gave up 4 bases and J gave up 5 bases, with 12 bases separating them. The CDR3 nucleotides are TGCGCCAGCAGCGAGACAGGTGGGAATGAAAAACTGTTTTTT. The encoded protein is CASSETGGNEKLFF.

The V call is TRBV11-2, the J call TRBJ2-1, with 12 bases lining up with TRBD2. Germline V gives CDR1 SGHAT, CDR2 FQNNGV. CDR3 length: 16 residues. J gave up 7 bases and V 4 bases, and 8 bases lay outside the gene matches. The CDR3 region has the DNA TGTGCCAGCAGCTCGCTCCTAGCGGGAGGGCCGAATGAGCAGTTCTTC. It specifies CASSSLLAGGPNEQFF.

The rearrangement joins TRBV10-2 to TRBJ1-4; 7 positions match TRBD1. There are 14 residues in the CDR3. Trimming took 2 bases from V and 7 from J; bases not matched to a gene: 4. CDR1 and CDR2 from the germline V gene are WSHSY and SAAADI. The CDR3 bases are TGCGCCAGCAGTGAGCAGGGGGATAGTGAAAAACTGTTTTTT. Amino acid sequence: CASSEQGDSEKLFF.

The chain uses TRBV25-1 and TRBJ1-2, with 7 bases matching TRBD1. V lost 4 bases, J lost 7 bases, and 6 bases stayed unmatched. Per the germline V gene, CDR1 is MGHDK and CDR2 is SYGVNS. This CDR3 has 13 residues. The CDR3 loop is CASSATGDSGYTF. The DNA of the CDR3 is TGTGCCAGCAGTGCCACAGGGGATAGTGGCTACACCTTC.

This chain uses TRBV6-6 with TRBJ2-5; D remains ambiguous. The V gene lost 6 bases and the J gene lost 4 bases, with 15 bases spanning the gap. CDR1 MNHNY and CDR2 SVGAGI come from the germline V gene (reference sequence). The CDR3 runs 14 residues. The CDR3: CASSPTTPRETQYF. CDR3 DNA sequence: TGTGCCAGCAGCCCAACCACGCCTAGAGAGACCCAGTACTTC.

The J gene is TRBJ1-5, the V gene TRBV3-1 (or the pseudogene TRBV3-2); no reliable D call. Per the germline V gene, CDR1 is LGHDT and CDR2 is YNNKEL (reference sequence). The CDR3 sequence is 13 residues long. V lost 3 bases, J lost 5 bases, and 8 bases lay in between. CDR3: CASSQGAHQPQHF. CDR3 nucleotides: TGTGCCAGCAGCCAGGGAGCACATCAGCCCCAGCATTTT.

The rearrangement links TRBV7-9 to TRBJ1-2; a weak D match, TRBD1 (5 bases). Trimming shortened V by 1 base and J by 8 bases, and 20 bases separated the two germline ends. CDR3 length: 16 amino acids. The germline V gene encodes CDR1 SEHNR and CDR2 FQNEAQ (reference sequence). The CDR3 sequence: CASSLDQQGFGYGYTF. The CDR3 region has the DNA TGTGCCAGCAGCTTAGATCAGCAGGGATTTGGCTACGGCTACACCTTC.